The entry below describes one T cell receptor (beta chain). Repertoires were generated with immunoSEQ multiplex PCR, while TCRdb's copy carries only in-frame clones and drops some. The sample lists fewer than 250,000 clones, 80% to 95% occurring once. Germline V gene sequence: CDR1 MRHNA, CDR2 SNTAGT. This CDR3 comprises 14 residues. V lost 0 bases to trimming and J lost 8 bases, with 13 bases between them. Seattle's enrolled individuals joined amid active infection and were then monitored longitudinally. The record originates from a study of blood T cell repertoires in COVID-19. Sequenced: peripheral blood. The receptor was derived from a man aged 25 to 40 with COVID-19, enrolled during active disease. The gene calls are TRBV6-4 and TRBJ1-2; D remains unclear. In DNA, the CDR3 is TGTGCCAGCAGTGACTCGACCGGGGTGGGCGGCTACACCTTC. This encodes CASSDSTGVGGYTF.